Presented here are 30 T cell receptor beta chains from one specimen sequenced in a study of blood T cell repertoires in COVID-19. Method: immunoSEQ multiplex PCR; TCRdb's copy keeps in-frame clones and lacks some. The table includes a few hundred thousand clones, around 90% detected once. Material: PBMCs or T cells enriched from blood (not recorded which). The receptors here all came from a woman aged 18-30 years who had recovered from COVID-19.

The chain combines TRBV6-6 with TRBJ1-1, with D unresolved. Trimming pared 0 bases from V and 6 bases from J, leaving 8 bases between. The length of the CDR3 is 13 residues. Germline CDR1 and CDR2: MNHNY and SVGAGI (reference sequence). CDR3 loop: CASSYSERAEAFF. CDR3 coding DNA: TGTGCCAGCAGTTACTCGGAGCGCGCTGAAGCTTTCTTT.

The chain links TRBV27 to TRBJ2-1, with TRBD1 matching over 7 bases. This CDR3 spans 17 amino acids. With 7 bases clipped from V and 3 bases from J, the junction kept 15 bases outside the gene matches. Germline V lookup: CDR1 MNHEY, CDR2 SMNVEV (reference sequence). The CDR3 coding sequence is TGTGCCAGCACCCCCCTATCCCCACAGGGGTACTACAATGAGCAGTTCTTC. This sequence encodes CASTPLSPQGYYNEQFF.

V usage is TRBV28 and J usage is TRBJ2-7; D may be TRBD1 (6 bases). Trimming took off 8 bases at V and 0 bases at J, with 17 bases between the two ends. In germline, CDR1 is MDHEN, CDR2 SYDVKM. The CDR3 runs 15 residues. CDR3 region: CASLAFSDSSYEQYF. DNA for the CDR3: TGTGCCAGCCTCGCTTTTTCGGACAGCTCCTACGAGCAGTACTTC.

The rearrangement links TRBV7-9 to TRBJ2-2, with a tentative D call TRBD1 (7 bases). V lost 1 base, J lost 5 bases, and 14 bases lay in between. Germline V gene data show CDR1 as SEHNR and CDR2 as FQNEAQ (reference sequence). The CDR3 sequence is 16 residues long. The CDR3 DNA sequence: TGTGCCAGCAGCTTAGTTGGCAGGGGGAGGACCGGGGAGCTGTTTTTT. It translates to CASSLVGRGRTGELFF. Together with reference TRBV7-9 and TRBJ2-2, the CDR3 gives the full variable domain: DTGVSQNPRHKITKRGQNVTFRCDPISEHNRLYWYRQTLGQGPEFLTYFQNEAQLEKSRLLSDRFSAERPKGSFSTLEIQRTEQGDSAMYLCASSLVGRGRTGELFFGEGSRLTVL.

The chain uses TRBV4-1 and TRBJ2-7; D is unclear. The CDR3 runs to 15 residues. The germline gives CDR1 MGHRA, CDR2 YSYEKL. The V end lost 0 bases, the J end lost 0 bases, and 9 bases lay between the germline ends. CDR3 coding DNA: TGCGCCAGCAGCCAAGATGAAACAAGCTCCTACGAGCAGTACTTC. Translated: CASSQDETSSYEQYF.

The V and J genes are TRBV30 and TRBJ1-3; 8 nucleotides agree with TRBD1. Germline V gene data show CDR1 as GTSNPN and CDR2 as SVGIG (reference sequence). V was pared by 1 base and J by 3 bases, with 2 bases of the junction left unmatched. CDR3 length: 14 amino acids. CDR3 in amino acids: CAWSGQGIGNTIYF. In nucleotides, the CDR3 is TGTGCCTGGAGTGGACAGGGGATTGGAAACACCATATATTTT.

This chain uses TRBV9 with TRBJ2-3; TRBD1 aligns across 7 bases. J was trimmed by 6 bases and V by 1 base; bases with no gene match: 5. Germline V gene lookup returns CDR1 SGDLS and CDR2 YYNGEE. This CDR3 region has 14 residues. The CDR3 protein is CASSVRGPLDTQYF. The CDR3 DNA reads TGTGCCAGCAGCGTAAGGGGGCCCCTCGATACGCAGTATTTT. The entire variable domain, with the rest obtained from reference TRBV9 and TRBJ2-3, is as follows: DSGVTQTPKHLITATGQRVTLRCSPRSGDLSVYWYQQSLDQGLQFLIQYYNGEERAKGNILERFSAQQFPDLHSELNLSSLELGDSALYFCASSVRGPLDTQYFGPGTRLTVL.

This clone was counted between two and nine times. The chain combines TRBV7-3 with TRBJ1-2, with D possibly matching TRBD1 (5 bases). The CDR3 runs to 14 residues. Germline CDR1 SGHTA, CDR2 FQGTGA. With 5 bases removed from V and 8 bases from J, the gap between germline ends came to 18 bases. The CDR3 loop reads CASSLGGESLGYTF. CDR3 nucleotide sequence: TGTGCCAGCAGCCTCGGGGGGGAATCGTTAGGCTACACCTTC. Filled out from reference TRBV7-3 and TRBJ1-2, the complete variable domain reads GAGVSQTPSNKVTEKGKYVELRCDPISGHTALYWYRQSLGQGPEFLIYFQGTGAADDSGLPNDRFFAVRPEGSVSTLKIQRTERGDSAVYLCASSLGGESLGYTFGSGTRLTVV.

The genes are TRBV30 and TRBJ2-7; 8 bases are shared with TRBD1. Germline V gene sequence: CDR1 GTSNPN, CDR2 SVGIG (reference sequence). The CDR3 has 11 amino acids. The J segment lost 3 bases and the V segment lost 8 bases, leaving 3 bases of the junction unmatched. Here the CDR3 reads CAGGQGYEQYF. The DNA of the CDR3 is TGTGCCGGCGGACAGGGCTACGAGCAGTACTTC.

The V call is TRBV6-5, the J call TRBJ2-3; TRBD2 matches 10 bases. The trim removed 6 bases at V and 1 base at J, leaving 4 bases unmatched. This CDR3 has 15 residues. Germline values: CDR1 MNHEY, CDR2 SVGAGI. The CDR3 nucleotides read TGTGCCAGCAGGGGCCTAGCGGGGGGCACAGATACGCAGTATTTT. Translation gives CASRGLAGGTDTQYF.

The DNA for the CDR3 is TGTGCCAGCCGAGGCCAAGAGACCCAGTACTTC. This gives the protein CASRGQETQYF. The J gene is TRBJ2-5, the V gene TRBV28; D gene uncertain. This CDR3 is 11 amino acids long. The germline CDR1 and CDR2 sequences are MDHEN and SYDVKM. Trimming removed 8 bases at V and 1 base at J, with 5 bases between.

The chain links TRBV29-1 to TRBJ1-1; possible D gene TRBD1, 6 bases. The CDR3 runs to 13 residues. Trimming cost V 7 bases and J 5 bases, with 17 bases left between them. Germline V gene lookup returns CDR1 SQVTM and CDR2 ANQGSEA. The CDR3 here is CSAITGSRTEAFF. The CDR3 bases are TGCAGCGCCATAACAGGGAGTCGAACTGAAGCTTTCTTT. Full variable domain (remainder filled in from reference TRBV29-1 and TRBJ1-1): SAVISQKPSRDICQRGTSLTIQCQVDSQVTMMFWYRQQPGQSLTLIATANQGSEATYESGFVIDKFPISRPNLTFSTLTVSNMSPEDSSIYLCSAITGSRTEAFFGQGTRLTVV.

The rearrangement links TRBV4-1 to TRBJ1-1; 9 nucleotides match TRBD1. The CDR3 has 13 residues. V gave up 4 bases and J gave up 11 bases; unmatched junction bases: 8. CDR1 and CDR2 (germline): MGHRA, YSYEKL. CDR3 loop: CASSPGTGWWAFF. For the CDR3, the DNA is TGCGCCAGCAGCCCAGGGACAGGGTGGTGGGCTTTCTTT.

The V gene is TRBV30, the J gene TRBJ2-3, with 9 bases identical to TRBD2. V shed 2 bases and J 3 bases; nucleotides not matched to a gene: 6. This CDR3 comprises 15 residues. The V gene's germline CDR1 is GTSNPN and CDR2 SVGIG (reference sequence). CDR3 DNA: TGTGCCTGGAGTCTCTCGACTAGCGGTACAGATACGCAGTATTTT. It translates to CAWSLSTSGTDTQYF. Full variable domain (remainder filled in from reference TRBV30 and TRBJ2-3): SQTIHQWPATLVQPVGSPLSLECTVEGTSNPNLYWYRQAAGRGLQLLFYSVGIGQISSEVPQNLSASRPQDRQFILSSKKLLLSDSGFYLCAWSLSTSGTDTQYFGPGTRLTVL.

CDR3 nucleotide sequence: TGTGCCAGCGGGCCCTCCGGCTCCTATAATTCACCCCTCCACTTT. Its protein product is CASGPSGSYNSPLHF. The chain links TRBV11-1 to TRBJ1-6; no clear D gene. The CDR3 extends over 15 amino acids. Per the germline V gene, CDR1 is SGHAT and CDR2 is FQDESV (reference sequence). V dropped 8 bases and J dropped 0 bases, with 11 bases sitting between them.

The rearrangement joins TRBV5-1 to TRBJ1-1; possibly TRBD1 for D (5 bases). This CDR3 spans 15 amino acids. Germline CDR1 reads SGHRS; CDR2 reads YFSETQ. V gave up 0 bases and J gave up 5 bases, with 14 bases separating them. The DNA for the CDR3 is TGCGCCAGCAGCTTGGGCTTCAGGGATAGGACTGAAGCTTTCTTT. Translated, it gives CASSLGFRDRTEAFF.

This chain links TRBV20-1 with TRBJ1-5, with a possible D match to TRBD1 (5 bases). Trimming stripped 3 bases from V and 0 bases from J, with 18 bases between. Germline V gene lookup returns CDR1 DFQATT and CDR2 SNEGSKA (reference sequence). CDR3 length: 17 residues. In DNA form, the CDR3 reads TGCAGTGCTAGTGGGCAGGGCACCCCAAATAGCAATCAGCCCCAGCATTTT. Translation gives CSASGQGTPNSNQPQHF.

The CDR3 nucleotides are TGTGCCAGCAGCTTAGGATTGGCGAGGGTAGGCTATGGCTACACCTTC. It codes for CASSLGLARVGYGYTF. The J gene is TRBJ1-2, the V gene TRBV7-2; D unresolved. This CDR3 region has 16 residues. CDR1 SGHTA and CDR2 FQGNSA come from the germline V gene. V lost 1 base and J 4 bases, leaving 16 bases between the germline ends.

This chain uses TRBV7-2 with TRBJ1-5, with D perhaps TRBD1 (6 bases). Germline V gene data show CDR1 as SGHTA and CDR2 as FQGNSA. Trimming removed 5 bases at V and 3 bases at J, with 8 bases between. The CDR3 extends over 13 amino acids. CDR3 sequence (DNA): TGTGCCAGCAGCCAGGGGCCCAATCAGCCCCAGCATTTT. Amino acid sequence: CASSQGPNQPQHF.

The DNA for the CDR3 is TGTGCCAGCAGCTCTACTTTCAGCGACAGTGGCTACACCTTC. This translates into CASSSTFSDSGYTF. The rearrangement links TRBV7-9 to TRBJ1-2, with D possibly being TRBD1 (5 bases). The ends were cut back, 4 bases at V and 7 bases at J, with 16 bases in the middle. Germline lookup yields CDR1 SEHNR and CDR2 FQNEAQ (reference sequence). The CDR3 contains 14 residues.

This sequence joins TRBV28 and TRBJ2-5; no clear D. The CDR3 length is 13 residues. Germline V CDR1 and CDR2: MDHEN, SYDVKM. The V gene lost 4 bases and the J gene lost 0 bases, with 6 bases spanning the gap. In DNA form, the CDR3 reads TGTGCCAGCAGTTGGCATAACCAAGAGACCCAGTACTTC. Protein product: CASSWHNQETQYF.

The V and J genes are TRBV19 and TRBJ2-7; 9 nucleotides align to TRBD1. J was trimmed by 0 bases and V by 7 bases; bases with no gene match: 7. The germline CDR1 and CDR2 sequences are LNHDA and SQIVND (reference sequence). The CDR3 runs to 15 residues. The DNA of the CDR3 is TGTGCCAGTACTTTCCGGGACAGGGACTCCTACGAGCAGTACTTC. The encoded protein is CASTFRDRDSYEQYF.

The chain combines TRBV19 with TRBJ2-7; 8 bases match TRBD2. This CDR3 region has 15 residues. V lost 3 bases, J lost 3 bases, and 7 bases stayed unmatched. CDR1 is LNHDA, CDR2 SQIVND, per germline (reference sequence). This chain's CDR3 is CASSMSGGYHYEQYF. The DNA for the CDR3 is TGTGCCAGTAGTATGAGCGGGGGCTACCACTACGAGCAGTACTTC.

For the CDR3, the DNA is TGTGCCAGCAGCTTAGCGCTAGCGGTAGCCAAAAACATTCAGTACTTC. Translating gives CASSLALAVAKNIQYF. This rearrangement joins TRBV7-8 to TRBJ2-4; 7 nucleotides match TRBD2. In germline, CDR1 is SGHVS, CDR2 FQNEAQ. The CDR3 runs to 16 residues. V was clipped by 0 bases and J by 0 bases; unmatched bases: 2.

In this sample, this clone turned up a few times. This chain links TRBV4-1 with TRBJ2-1; perhaps TRBD2 as D (7 bases). The CDR3 runs to 16 residues. The V and J ends lost 0 bases and 5 bases respectively, with 14 bases between them. Germline-derived CDR1 and CDR2 are MGHRA and YSYEKL. The CDR3 sequence is CASSQDGGGGHNEQFF. The CDR3 DNA is TGCGCCAGCAGCCAAGATGGGGGAGGGGGGCACAATGAGCAGTTCTTC.

The rearrangement links TRBV6-4 to TRBJ1-1, with a tentative D call TRBD1 (5 bases). The CDR3 length is 14 residues. The V end was cut by 0 bases, the J end by 4 bases, with 9 bases between. Germline CDR1 is MRHNA and CDR2 is SNTAGT. CDR3 loop: CASSDSGRGTEAFF. The CDR3 DNA sequence: TGTGCCAGCAGTGACTCGGGGCGAGGCACTGAAGCTTTCTTT.

The table lists this clone with a count of one. The V call is TRBV5-1, the J call TRBJ2-3; weak D call: TRBD1 (7 bases). V shed 4 bases and J shed 2 bases, with 14 bases lying between them. This CDR3 contains 15 residues. CDR1 SGHRS and CDR2 YFSETQ come from the germline V gene. CDR3: CASSGRQGLTDTQYF. In DNA, the CDR3 is TGCGCCAGCAGCGGGCGACAGGGACTCACAGATACGCAGTATTTT.

This sequence joins TRBV12-5 and TRBJ1-1; possibly TRBD1 for D (6 bases). This CDR3 has 15 amino acids. Trimming left V 7 bases short and J 1 base short, with 16 bases between. The germline V gene has CDR1 LGHNT and CDR2 FRNRAP. DNA of the CDR3: TGTGCTAGTGCCTTGGGGGCTCCACAGAACACTGAAGCTTTCTTT. Translation: CASALGAPQNTEAFF.

J is TRBJ2-7 and V is TRBV5-1; 7 bases match TRBD1. From germline, CDR1 is SGHRS and CDR2 YFSETQ. Germline trimming cut 4 bases from V and 0 bases from J; bases unmatched to any gene: 4. The CDR3 is 14 residues long. The CDR3 DNA follows: TGCGCCAGCAGCCCCAGGGACAGCTCCTACGAGCAGTACTTC. This gives the protein CASSPRDSSYEQYF. Filled out from reference TRBV5-1 and TRBJ2-7, the complete variable domain reads KAGVTQTPRYLIKTRGQQVTLSCSPISGHRSVSWYQQTPGQGLQFLFEYFSETQRNKGNFPGRFSGRQFSNSRSEMNVSTLELGDSALYLCASSPRDSSYEQYFGPGTRLTVT.

V and J are TRBV9 and TRBJ1-6; 7 bases agree with TRBD1. This CDR3 contains 14 residues. Per germline, CDR1 SGDLS and CDR2 YYNGEE. The J segment lost 6 bases and the V segment lost 7 bases, leaving 7 bases of the junction unmatched. The CDR3 coding sequence is TGTGCCAGCTCCGGGACAGCCATTAATTCACCCCTCCACTTT. Residues: CASSGTAINSPLHF. Using reference TRBV9 and TRBJ1-6 for the parts outside the CDR3, the full variable domain is DSGVTQTPKHLITATGQRVTLRCSPRSGDLSVYWYQQSLDQGLQFLIQYYNGEERAKGNILERFSAQQFPDLHSELNLSSLELGDSALYFCASSGTAINSPLHFGNGTRLTVT.